This T cell receptor beta chain was sequenced in a study of Ad26.COV2.S vaccination and SARS-CoV-2 variants (dated by TCRdb to about 2021). Looking at the study overall: Donors in the vaccine arm were drawn from COV1001, a multicentre, randomized, double-blind, placebo-controlled phase I-IIa trial testing Ad26.COV2.S in healthy adults. Ad26.COV2.S was administered intramuscularly at 5 x 10^10 or 1 x 10^11 viral particles, either as a single shot or as two shots given 56 days apart. TCRbeta repertoire sequencing was used to assess the specificity and breadth of SARS-CoV-2-reactive T cell receptors after Ad26.COV2.S vaccination. The TCR-sequenced set comprised about 32 samples: around 20 Ad26.COV2.S vaccine recipients, 5 placebo recipients and 8 SARS-CoV-2 convalescent individuals. Trial participants were randomized into five groups of five: low-dose or high-dose Ad26.COV2.S given once or twice, or placebo on both occasions. Blinding of investigators to trial group allocation was maintained during experiments and outcome assessment.

Read against the paper, the sample's treatment or condition label means: some 19 received Ad26.COV2.S at low or high dose, single or two shots; roughly five received placebo; per-sample allocation not given. Repertoires of vaccine and placebo recipients were sequenced from samples collected on day 63 after the first injection. Between 29 July and 7 August 2020, Cohort 1b enrolled approximately 26 adults aged 18-55 years at one site in Boston, USA. Ad26.COV2.S consisted of a replication-incompetent adenovirus type 26 vector by which a prefusion-stabilized SARS-CoV-2 spike protein from the original Wuhan strain was expressed. Notes on this clone: The target of this receptor is not known. Per-nucleotide qualities are absent, and no much larger clonotype sits a single base away.

General findings and caveats noted by the study authors: The study was not powered to compare responses between vaccine doses or regimens. Spike-specific TCR breadth was higher in Ad26.COV2.S recipients than in placebo recipients (P = 0.0014). Comparable non-spike TCR breadth was observed between vaccine and placebo recipients, consistent with only spike being contained in the vaccine. Substantial breadth of spike-specific CD8+ and CD4+ T cell responses was reported after vaccination. The authors noted that total T cell responses may have been underestimated by the TCR breadth and depth analyses.

The immunoSEQ Assay was used to sequence TCRbeta CDR3 regions. After extraction, genomic DNA underwent amplification by bias-controlled multiplex PCR, followed by high-throughput sequencing. In the authors' own workflow: Collapsing and filtering of sequences were performed to quantify the absolute abundance of each unique TCRbeta CDR3 region. T cell fraction was estimated by normalizing TCRbeta template counts to usable DNA, which was measured by amplifying reference genes present in all nucleated cells. Repertoire TCRs were annotated as SARS-CoV-2-specific when V gene, CDR3 amino acid sequence and J gene were exactly matched to a known reactive TCR set. The reference SARS-CoV-2 TCR set was derived from MIRA and filtered for enrichment in COVID-19-positive ImmuneCODE repertoires, a step that removed public or cross-reactive TCRs. Using the MIRA antigens, annotated TCRs were further analysed by specific ORF or by position within an ORF. Breadth was defined as annotated unique rearrangements over total unique productive rearrangements; depth was the summed frequency of those rearrangements. Two-sided Wilcoxon rank-sum tests were used to compare TCR breadth between groups. TCRdb mirrors the immuneACCESS table, restricted to in-frame sequences. Some clones are absent from its copies; in checked studies, under half trace to an unresolved V gene, and the reason for the others is unknown. The V and J calls and clone size were taken over from that table, and D and trimming were inferred from the DNA. The sample records around 380,000 clones, 70% to 90% of which are singletons. The ten most abundant clones make up about 3.6% of the sample.

Trimming takes 0 bases from V and 7 bases from J, and the germline ends sit 13 bases apart. Reading the germline V gene (reference sequence) gives CDR1 LNHNV and CDR2 YYDKDF. From cysteine to phenylalanine, the CDR3 is 15 amino acids long. The sequence is cut down to CDR3 DNA, 45 bases in frame from base 1. The chain couples TRBV15 to TRBJ1-5; the best D guess is TRBD1, with 5 bases matching. This TCR came from a person between 18 and 65 years old who received the Ad26.COV2.S COVID-19 vaccine or a placebo. The sequencing here drew on peripheral blood, taken in a trial of Ad26.COV2.S vaccine versus placebo. The CDR3 reads as follows: CATSRDRGVGQPQHF. The sequenced DNA: TGTGCCACCAGCAGAGATCGGGGGGTTGGGCAGCCCCAGCATTTT.